Following are 2 T cell receptor beta chains from one sample sequenced in a study of blood T cells in healthy people across ages. A sample-barcoded 5' primer and a J-beta primer mix were used in a second PCR of roughly 7 to 12 cycles. In TCRdb, the 5' RACE reads were re-called with MiXCR into one record per CDR3 protein. The sample has about 780,000 distinct CDR3 sequences; about half are singletons. Sequences were obtained from blood. The receptor set was obtained from a man at least 80 years old in good health.

V usage is TRBV12-3 or TRBV12-4 and J usage is TRBJ2-7, with D unresolved. The length of the CDR3 is 13 residues. The V and J ends lost 4 bases and 4 bases respectively, with 11 bases between them. CDR3 protein: CASSSGPPYEQYF. The CDR3 DNA reads TGTGCCAGCAGTTCCGGACCACCTTACGAGCAGTACTTC.

The chain joins TRBV20-1 to TRBJ1-3; D remains ambiguous. The ends were cut back, 1 base at V and 3 bases at J, with 1 base in the middle. CDR3 size: 11 residues. The germline gives CDR1 DFQATT, CDR2 SNEGSKA (reference sequence). CDR3 protein: CSARGGNTIYF. The CDR3 bases are TGCAGTGCTAGAGGTGGAAACACCATATATTTT.